This TCR beta chain came from a study of T-cell reconstitution after alpha-beta-depleted transplantation in children. TCRbeta library construction was performed incorporating unique molecular identifiers. MiXCR, applied by TCRdb to the PCR reads, yields one record per CDR3 protein. The table lists about 420,000 distinct CDR3 sequences, approximately 11% of them singletons. The V segment lost 0 bases and the J segment 0 bases; nucleotides outside the gene matches: 7. This CDR3 is 18 amino acids long. Germline CDR1 and CDR2: LGHDT and YNNKEL (reference sequence). The rearrangement uses TRBV3-1 and TRBJ2-2; 7 bases line up with TRBD1. The sequenced sample was PBMCs from the stem cell graft donor, obtained from the stem cell graft. The sequence was collected from a human donor who donated a stem cell graft to a child with acute myeloid leukemia. In DNA form, the CDR3 reads TGTGCCAGCAGCCAAGAGTTGGGACAGCCTACGAACACCGGGGAGCTGTTTTTT. Amino acids: CASSQELGQPTNTGELFF.